This is a list of T cell receptor beta chains from one sample in a study of blood T cell repertoires in COVID-19. TCRdb keeps only in-frame clones here, not all; method: immunoSEQ multiplex PCR. Of roughly 42,000 clones detected, 88% appear once; the ten largest clones hold around 3.5%. Input material: peripheral blood. These TCRs come from a human donor in a cohort sampled during active COVID-19. The CDR3 runs from the conserved cysteine through the conserved F or W. D genes are given only for firm matches. Clone size is given for some rows only: seen once, a few or many times, or a class if the clone is expanded.

j_gene: TRBJ1-1; v_gene: TRBV4-2; d_gene: .; abundance: .; CDR3nt: TGTGCCAGCAGCCAAGATGGGCCTGGGGGGGCCTGGCGTGTTGAAGCTTTCTTT; CDR3aa: CASSQDGPGGAWRVEAFF
j_gene: TRBJ2-7; v_gene: TRBV18; d_gene: TRBD2; abundance: .; CDR3nt: TGTGCCAGCTCACCCCACGGACTAGCGGCGAGCTACGAGCAGTACTTC; CDR3aa: CASSPHGLAASYEQYF
j_gene: TRBJ2-1; v_gene: TRBV7-2; d_gene: .; abundance: .; CDR3nt: TGTGCCAGCAGCCGACTAGTTGGTTACGAGCAGTTCTTC; CDR3aa: CASSRLVGYEQFF
j_gene: TRBJ1-2; v_gene: TRBV3-1/TRBV3-2; d_gene: TRBD1; abundance: .; CDR3nt: TGTGCCAGCAGCGCTGCCCAGGGGGCCCATGGCTACACCTTC; CDR3aa: CASSAAQGAHGYTF
j_gene: TRBJ1-2; v_gene: TRBV6-5; d_gene: TRBD1; abundance: few; CDR3nt: TGTGCCAGCAGTTATGGACAGGGATCGGGCTATGGCTACACCTTC; CDR3aa: CASSYGQGSGYGYTF
j_gene: TRBJ2-1; v_gene: TRBV5-5; d_gene: TRBD1; abundance: .; CDR3nt: TGTGCCAGCAGCTTGGCCGCCAGGGGGATATACAATGAGCAGTTCTTC; CDR3aa: CASSLAARGIYNEQFF
j_gene: TRBJ1-1; v_gene: TRBV7-9; d_gene: TRBD1; abundance: .; CDR3nt: TGTGCCAGCAGCCCAGGGGGCACTGAAGCTTTCTTT; CDR3aa: CASSPGGTEAFF
j_gene: TRBJ1-6; v_gene: TRBV30; d_gene: TRBD1; abundance: .; CDR3nt: TGTGCCTGGAGCGGGACAGGGAGGGTAGGGAATTCACCCCTCCACTTT; CDR3aa: CAWSGTGRVGNSPLHF
j_gene: TRBJ1-1; v_gene: TRBV6-5; d_gene: .; abundance: .; CDR3nt: TGTGCCAGCAGTTGGGTGCGGGACACTGAAGCTTTCTTT; CDR3aa: CASSWVRDTEAFF
j_gene: TRBJ2-3; v_gene: TRBV4-1; d_gene: TRBD2; abundance: once; CDR3nt: TGCGCCAGCAGCCTCCTCCTAGCGGGGAGCACAGATACGCAGTATTTT; CDR3aa: CASSLLLAGSTDTQYF
j_gene: TRBJ2-3; v_gene: TRBV5-1; d_gene: TRBD2; abundance: .; CDR3nt: TGCGCCAGCAGCCTGGAAAGCGGGGGGATGGGTGGTACGCAGTATTTT; CDR3aa: CASSLESGGMGGTQYF
j_gene: TRBJ2-2; v_gene: TRBV4-2; d_gene: TRBD2; abundance: .; CDR3nt: TGTGCCAGCAGCCAAGACCCTCTTAGCCGGGGGGGATCCGGGGAGCTGTTTTTT; CDR3aa: CASSQDPLSRGGSGELFF
j_gene: TRBJ2-2; v_gene: TRBV10-2; d_gene: TRBD1; abundance: once; CDR3nt: TGCGCCAGCAGTGACCTTCCTAGGACAGGGTATAACACCGGGGAGCTGTTTTTT; CDR3aa: CASSDLPRTGYNTGELFF
j_gene: TRBJ2-1; v_gene: TRBV5-1; d_gene: TRBD2; abundance: .; CDR3nt: TGCGCCAGCAGCTTGGGCCCCCCTAGCGGGACCGGGGATGAGCAGTTCTTC; CDR3aa: CASSLGPPSGTGDEQFF
j_gene: TRBJ2-1; v_gene: TRBV18; d_gene: TRBD2; abundance: .; CDR3nt: TGTGCCAGCTCACGCGGGGGGGCGAGGAACAATGAGCAGTTCTTC; CDR3aa: CASSRGGARNNEQFF
j_gene: TRBJ2-1; v_gene: TRBV11-3; d_gene: .; abundance: .; CDR3nt: TGTGCCAGCAGCTTGAGGGCGGGACCTCGTAATGAGCAGTTCTTC; CDR3aa: CASSLRAGPRNEQFF
j_gene: TRBJ2-5; v_gene: TRBV5-1; d_gene: TRBD1; abundance: .; CDR3nt: TGCGCCAGCAGCTTGCAGGGGGCGCGGGAGACCCAGTACTTC; CDR3aa: CASSLQGARETQYF
j_gene: TRBJ2-5; v_gene: TRBV7-2; d_gene: .; abundance: .; CDR3nt: TGTGCCAGCAGCATCCGACAGGCGCAAGAGACCCAGTACTTC; CDR3aa: CASSIRQAQETQYF
j_gene: TRBJ2-3; v_gene: TRBV7-9; d_gene: .; abundance: .; CDR3nt: TGTGCCAGCAGCCCCGGCGGAGGGCGCACAGATACGCAGTATTTT; CDR3aa: CASSPGGGRTDTQYF
j_gene: TRBJ2-3; v_gene: TRBV5-1; d_gene: .; abundance: .; CDR3nt: TGCGCCAGCAGCCACCAACTACCAGATACGCAGTATTTT; CDR3aa: CASSHQLPDTQYF
j_gene: TRBJ1-1; v_gene: TRBV4-2; d_gene: .; abundance: .; CDR3nt: TGTGCCAGCAGCCAAGATACGACGGCCTCGGGGGGAGCTTTCTTT; CDR3aa: CASSQDTTASGGAFF
j_gene: TRBJ1-1; v_gene: TRBV7-2; d_gene: .; abundance: .; CDR3nt: TGTGCCAGCAGCTTAGCGGGGACTTCCAACACTGAAGCTTTCTTT; CDR3aa: CASSLAGTSNTEAFF
j_gene: TRBJ1-1; v_gene: TRBV19; d_gene: TRBD1; abundance: once; CDR3nt: TGTGCCAGTAGGGGACAGGGCACTGAAGCTTTCTTT; CDR3aa: CASRGQGTEAFF
j_gene: TRBJ2-5; v_gene: TRBV20-1; d_gene: TRBD2; abundance: .; CDR3nt: TGCAGTGCTAGTAACGGCGGGGGGGGAGAGACCCAGTACTTC; CDR3aa: CSASNGGGGETQYF
j_gene: TRBJ1-2; v_gene: TRBV10-3; d_gene: TRBD1; abundance: few; CDR3nt: TGTGCCATCAGTGAGTGGGAACAGGGGGCGGTTAAGAATGGCTACACCTTC; CDR3aa: CAISEWEQGAVKNGYTF
j_gene: TRBJ1-1; v_gene: TRBV6-5; d_gene: .; abundance: .; CDR3nt: TGTGCCAGCAGTTTGGCGGGAGGGATGAACACTGAAGCTTTCTTT; CDR3aa: CASSLAGGMNTEAFF
j_gene: TRBJ2-6; v_gene: TRBV2; d_gene: TRBD1; abundance: .; CDR3nt: TGTGCCAGCAGTGAGCAGGGGGCAGGTGGGGCCAACGTCCTGACTTTC; CDR3aa: CASSEQGAGGANVLTF
j_gene: TRBJ2-1; v_gene: TRBV6-2/TRBV6-3; d_gene: .; abundance: .; CDR3nt: TGTGCCAGCAGTTTGGACACGTACAATGAGCAGTTCTTC; CDR3aa: CASSLDTYNEQFF